This T cell receptor (beta chain) came from a study of tumor and adjacent non-tumor tissue in lung cancer. As regards this clonotype: One junction end disagrees with the germline gene, perhaps due to a read error.

This sample's RNA came from whole unsorted tissue. This CDR3 has 14 residues. Germline assignment: CDR1 SQVTM and CDR2 ANQGSEA. The library came from three nested PCR rounds adapted from ARM-PCR protocols. TCRdb re-called the multiplex PCR reads with MiXCR, one entry per CDR3 protein. The repertoire holds fewer than 80,000 distinct CDR3 sequences, with 65% to 75% as singletons. The receptor was isolated from a woman between 65 and 79 years old with non-small cell lung cancer. The sample taken for sequencing was lung tumor tissue. This sequence joins TRBV29-1 and TRBJ2-3; D may be TRBD2 (5 bases). The CDR3 nucleotides are TGCAGCGTTGGGAGTAGCGTGGGAACAGATACGCAGTACTTT. Amino acid sequence: CSVGSSVGTDTQYF.